This TCR beta chain was recovered during a study of spatial heterogeneity in lung cancer. Across the study: Mean representation of each unique TCR and UMI combination in the raw reads exceeded 8.5 occurrences. The study's findings and limits: Ubiquitous expanded tumor TCRs appeared in blood more at resection than follow-up.

TCRdb re-analysed the 5' RACE reads in MiXCR, keeping a single row per CDR3 protein. The data show about 11,000 distinct CDR3 sequences, around 6.6% seen once. On this clonotype itself: The antigen is undetermined. This beta chain slipped into a library made for alpha chains as a stray read, so its size is not meaningful.

Germline lookup yields CDR1 SGHNT and CDR2 YYREEE (reference sequence). V lost 4 bases and J lost 1, with 6 bases in between. The CDR3 sequence is 13 residues long. Specified time point: sample taken at primary tumor resection. No cell sorting; template was whole RNA from tumor, lung tissue or PBMC. The input for sequencing was PBMCs, taken at surgery. The sequence came from a male donor with early-stage non-small cell lung cancer. The chain uses TRBV5-4 and TRBJ2-1; D not certain. This chain's CDR3 is CASSPGSYNEQFF. The DNA of the CDR3 is TGTGCCAGCAGCCCCGGTTCCTACAATGAGCAGTTCTTC.